This T cell receptor (beta chain) was observed in a study of read filtering for tumor transcriptome and immune sequencing. Study overall: R-ISS stage counts were eight or nine for I, approximately 16 for II, 7 for III.

The germline gives CDR1 LGHDT, CDR2 YNNKEL (reference sequence). There are 15 residues in the CDR3. V lost 1 base, J lost 4 bases, and 2 bases stayed unmatched. This clonotype rates as medium-sized. From roughly 390 ng of RNA, a library with molecular barcoded alpha/delta and beta/gamma adaptors was made. TCRdb independently ran MiXCR on the reads; one entry per CDR3 protein. In the table there are about 30,000 distinct CDR3 sequences, approximately 17% of which are singletons. The V and J genes are TRBV3-1 and TRBJ2-1, with 9 bases aligning to TRBD1. The material sequenced was a population of CD138-negative cells sorted from bone marrow. This receptor was taken from a donor at least 40 years old with multiple myeloma. CDR3 nucleotide sequence: TGTGCCAGCAGCCAAGCGGGACAGGGTTACAATGAGCAGTTCTTC. Translation gives CASSQAGQGYNEQFF.